A selection of T cell receptor beta chains follows, all from one sample in a study of neurological immune-mediated disorders. From the 5' RACE reads, TCRdb called clonotypes with MiXCR, one entry per CDR3 protein. The top ten clones hold 2.9% of a sample with 55,000 or so distinct CDR3 sequences, approximately 4% of them seen once. The sequenced sample was PBMCs. Every receptor here comes from a man in his forties or fifties with multiple sclerosis. CDR3s leave out the opening cysteine and the closing phenylalanine or tryptophan.

v_call cdr3_aa
TRBV27 ASNPTKGASTDTQY
TRBV7-9 ASSPQRGTGELF
TRBV12-3/TRBV12-4 ASSFGILTEAF
TRBV20-1 SARYRGLGNQPQH
TRBV3-1 ASSQSGGAKEETQY
TRBV27 ASRRLAGAYNEQF
TRBV20-1 SAFISANTEAF
TRBV3-1 ASSQTMGLYQPQH
TRBV24-1 ATSDYQTSGRAPEQF
TRBV7-2 ASSTRERAGEQY
TRBV28 ASSAGTGYTTNEKLF
TRBV12-3/TRBV12-4 ASSLRTGSNYGYT
TRBV5-1 ASGQENSYEQY
TRBV6-5 ASSYGNTIY
TRBV20-1 SAERGGYSNQPQN
TRBV29-1 SVATSFEQY
TRBV15 ATSPTGALRSTGELF
TRBV27 ASSPGLAGGRLETQY
TRBV12-3/TRBV12-4 ASGTGAVQPQH
TRBV20-1 SARLNPGPFYEQY
TRBV3-1 ASSKAGVYVYEQY
TRBV28 ASRPRTGGRYIAKKIQY
TRBV29-1 SVDEGGNQETQY
TRBV5-1 ASSPTRGLQETQY
TRBV5-1 ASSFSFLAGGTAKNIQY
TRBV20-1 SASSAYQETQY
TRBV5-1 ASSSQGGGQPQN
TRBV20-1 SARGLGHLYEQY
TRBV27 ASRPDRASEAF
TRBV28 ASSLGAGGKNIQY
TRBV12-3/TRBV12-4 ASTLGDQPQN
TRBV12-3/TRBV12-4 ASSLAGDRGNTQY
TRBV7-2 ASSYSFTSGRSLGELF
TRBV6-5 ASRHANTGELF
TRBV5-1 ASSLGAVAKNIQY
TRBV29-1 SARARGGGTGELF
TRBV27 ASSFSGGASEQF
TRBV7-2 ASSVSGVTDTQY
TRBV7-9 ASSLPGTGYRGYT
TRBV4-1 ASSSRASENQPQH
TRBV5-5 ASSLVEGLGQPQN
TRBV20-1 SARGKGGSYEQY
TRBV5-1 ASSPRRGTSGENTGELF
TRBV20-1 SARDPRVGGDQPQN
TRBV5-1 ASSLDGVNQPQN
TRBV28 ASSPIAYEQY
TRBV5-6 ASSLPAGAGETQY
TRBV12-3/TRBV12-4 ASSLRQGDEKLF
TRBV7-9 ASSPLGTLNTEAF
TRBV4-1 ASSETLAGPYGQY
TRBV5-1 ASSADGGRPNNEQF
TRBV6-5 ASSWVTPLAGELREQF
TRBV20-1 SATPRKDNSYEQY